This T cell receptor beta chain was identified during a study of early T cells in non-severe SARS-CoV-2 infection. V lost 8 bases, J lost 8 bases, and 11 bases stayed unmatched. This CDR3 has 15 amino acids. Germline V lookup: CDR1 LNHDA, CDR2 SQIVND (reference sequence). MiXCR, run by TCRdb on the 5' RACE reads, gives a single entry per CDR3 protein. The table includes tens of thousands of distinct CDR3 sequences, approximately 15% detected once. The sequence came from an adult who was a healthcare worker with PCR-confirmed SARS-CoV-2 infection or an uninfected control (not recorded which). The chain combines TRBV19 with TRBJ2-3; 12 nucleotides line up with TRBD1. The sequencing here drew on whole blood, taken at baseline. The CDR3 DNA reads TGTGCCAGTGGGGGCACGGGACAGGGGGCACCTACGCAGTATTTT. Its protein is CASGGTGQGAPTQYF.